This T cell receptor (beta chain) was observed in a study of vaccination and CD4 T cells after COVID-19. Looking at the study overall: The post-vaccine samples came a median approximately 72 days after dose two (range 14 to 241).

Concerning this clonotype itself: Its target is unknown.

Germline V gene data show CDR1 as DFQATT and CDR2 as SNEGSKA (reference sequence). CDR3 size: 13 residues. Treatment denoted: roughly 10-day PBMC culture with coronavirus spike peptide pools or control peptides (ViraFEST assay). The unexposed donor's CD4+ T cells were collected before the COVID-19 pandemic (2011-2018). Sequencing of cultured CD4+ T cell DNA used the Oncomine TCR Beta short-read assay. DNA came from CD4+ T cells after culture. MiXCR, applied by TCRdb to the PCR reads, yields one record per CDR3 protein. The data show roughly 10,000 distinct CDR3 sequences, about 32% seen once. Findings and caveats of the study: Sampling was limited to relatively few convalescent patients, with no early post-infection timepoints studied.

Sequenced sample: CD4+ T cells from blood, cultured in vitro. The sequence was obtained from a human donor in good health. The chain links TRBV20-1 to TRBJ2-1, with D maybe TRBD2 (6 bases). The CDR3 sequence: CRCSRERDNEQFF. For the CDR3, the DNA is TGCAGATGCAGCCGGGAGCGGGACAATGAGCAGTTCTTC.